These 20 T cell receptor beta chains were all obtained from the same sample, sequenced in a study of shared clonotypes between healthy human individuals. The repertoire was sequenced with immunoSEQ multiplex PCR; TCRdb's copy has only in-frame clones and lacks some. Of about 2.1 million clones in the sample, roughly 95% were seen once. CD45RO-negative, CCR7-selected cells formed the naive CD8 fraction, which excluded terminally differentiated effector memory CD45RA+ cells. What was sequenced was naive CD8+ T cells from PBMCs. These receptors were taken from a man younger than 30 in good health. Some clones in this sample may be carry-over from other donors' samples.

This clone was seen more than once but under ten times. The same CDR3 also results from other DNA sequences found in this sample. The chain recombines TRBV6-1 with TRBJ1-1; D remains ambiguous. CDR1 is MNHNS and CDR2 is SASEGT in the germline V gene. CDR3 length: 12 residues. Trimming cost V 6 bases and J 0 bases, with 5 bases left between them. The CDR3, as DNA: TGTGCCAGCAGCGGATTGAACACTGAAGCTTTCTTT. This codes for CASSGLNTEAFF.

The chain uses TRBV7-2 and TRBJ2-7; no firm D call. The V gene lost 7 bases and the J gene lost 2 bases, with 15 bases spanning the gap. In germline, CDR1 is SGHTA, CDR2 FQGNSA. The CDR3 runs to 14 residues. The chain's CDR3 is CASTPGTGPYEQYF. CDR3 DNA sequence: TGTGCCAGCACCCCCGGAACGGGCCCCTACGAGCAGTACTTC.

As concerns this clone: Other DNA sequences within the sample encode an identical CDR3. The chain combines TRBV5-4 with TRBJ2-7; no clear D. The CDR3 totals 11 residues. CDR1 is SGHNT, CDR2 YYREEE, per germline (reference sequence). Trimming left V 3 bases short and J 3 bases short, with 4 bases between. The CDR3 DNA sequence: TGTGCCAGCAGCTCGAGCTACGAGCAGTACTTC. Protein sequence: CASSSSYEQYF.

This clone came up once. The chain links TRBV5-1 to TRBJ1-3; D gene ambiguous. The germline V gene encodes CDR1 SGHRS and CDR2 YFSETQ. This CDR3 spans 20 amino acids. V was cut by 0 bases and J by 0 bases, with 22 bases left in between. This CDR3 is CASSLAAFSMRPPSGNTIYF. The CDR3 nucleotides are TGCGCCAGCAGCTTGGCCGCCTTCTCGATGAGACCACCCTCTGGAAACACCATATATTTT.

On this clone: The identical CDR3 is also encoded by other nucleotide sequences in the sample. The chain carries TRBV5-6 and TRBJ2-7, with D possibly being TRBD1 (6 bases). The germline V gene has CDR1 SGHDT and CDR2 YYEEEE. The CDR3 extends over 13 amino acids. V was cut by 0 bases and J by 3 bases, with 7 bases left in between. CDR3 region: CASSLGQVYEQYF. The CDR3 bases are TGTGCCAGCAGCTTGGGACAGGTCTACGAGCAGTACTTC.

V gene TRBV6-5 combines with J gene TRBJ2-5, with D perhaps matching TRBD1 (6 bases). Trimming took off 0 bases at V and 5 bases at J, with 13 bases between the two ends. Per the germline V gene, CDR1 is MNHEY and CDR2 is SVGAGI. The CDR3 consists of 15 residues. CDR3 DNA sequence: TGTGCCAGCAGTTACTCAAGGGGCCAGGGGGAGACCCAGTACTTC. It translates to CASSYSRGQGETQYF.

This clone was seen once. The chain links TRBV10-2 to TRBJ2-1; weak D call: TRBD2 (5 bases). Germline lookup yields CDR1 WSHSY and CDR2 SAAADI. The CDR3 is 20 amino acids. Between the trimmed V and J ends, which lost 3 bases and 0 bases, there was a span of 24 bases. The CDR3 reads CASSDGSGSLPSTSYNEQFF. The CDR3, as DNA: TGCGCCAGCAGTGATGGTTCGGGATCGCTGCCCAGCACCTCCTACAATGAGCAGTTCTTC.

The V and J genes are TRBV29-1 and TRBJ1-3, with D tentatively TRBD1 (6 bases). The CDR3 is 13 amino acids. The V end was cut by 4 bases, the J end by 7 bases, with 14 bases between. CDR1 SQVTM and CDR2 ANQGSEA come from the germline V gene. CDR3 nucleotides: TGCAGCGTTGCAGGGGAATTGAAGAACACCATATATTTT. This sequence encodes CSVAGELKNTIYF.

The chain is built from TRBV18 and TRBJ2-4; 8 bases match TRBD1. The CDR3 spans 17 residues. V lost 1 base, J lost 6 bases, and 11 bases stayed unmatched. Per the germline V gene, CDR1 is KGHSH and CDR2 is LQKENI. DNA for the CDR3: TGTGCCAGCTCACCACAACGACAGGGGACCAGGGGAAACATTCAGTACTTC. It is translated as CASSPQRQGTRGNIQYF.

This sequence joins TRBV29-1 and TRBJ2-7, with TRBD2 matching 10 bases. The CDR3 spans 15 residues. Germline loops: CDR1 SQVTM, CDR2 ANQGSEA. V trimming: 6 bases; J trimming: 2 bases; junction bases outside the gene matches: 10. CDR3 coding DNA: TGCAGCGTCCTAATTAGCGGGAGGTATCCCTACGAGCAGTACTTC. Protein sequence: CSVLISGRYPYEQYF.

This sequence joins TRBV7-9 and TRBJ2-7, with TRBD2 as a possible D gene (5 bases). Germline values: CDR1 SEHNR, CDR2 FQNEAQ (reference sequence). The CDR3 is 15 amino acids. The V and J ends lost 2 bases and 0 bases respectively, with 11 bases between them. The CDR3, as DNA: TGTGCCAGCAGCTTATTGGTGGGGAGCTCCTACGAGCAGTACTTC. The encoded protein is CASSLLVGSSYEQYF.

The chain is built from TRBV5-1 and TRBJ2-7; 12 bases line up with TRBD2. Per the germline V gene, CDR1 is SGHRS and CDR2 is YFSETQ. Trimming took 4 bases from V and 2 from J; bases not matched to a gene: 7. CDR3 size: 16 residues. In nucleotides, the CDR3 is TGCGCCAGCAGCCCCCCCCGACTAGCGGGAGCCTACGAGCAGTACTTC. The encoded protein is CASSPPRLAGAYEQYF.

The chain has TRBV5-1 and TRBJ2-1; possible D gene TRBD2, 5 bases. Trimming pared 2 bases from V and 1 base from J, leaving 7 bases between. CDR1 is SGHRS, CDR2 YFSETQ, per germline. The CDR3 loop spans 14 amino acids. The CDR3 DNA follows: TGCGCCAGCAGCTTTCGAGGGTCCTACAATGAGCAGTTCTTC. It encodes CASSFRGSYNEQFF.

V and J are TRBV2 and TRBJ1-1; D is uncertain. The germline V gene has CDR1 SNHLY and CDR2 FYNNEI. Trimming left V 6 bases short and J 1 base short, with 6 bases between. The CDR3 is 12 amino acids. CDR3 DNA sequence: TGTGCCAGCAGCCCCACGAACACTGAAGCTTTCTTT. Its protein product is CASSPTNTEAFF.

The rearrangement uses TRBV4-1 and TRBJ2-7; D is unclear. Trimming took 1 base from V and 0 from J, leaving 7 bases between them. This CDR3 is 14 amino acids long. Germline lookup yields CDR1 MGHRA and CDR2 YSYEKL. CDR3 DNA sequence: TGCGCCAGCAGCCAAGGTCCGGGCTCCTACGAGCAGTACTTC. It is translated as CASSQGPGSYEQYF.

The count of this clone is one. The chain carries TRBV7-8 and TRBJ2-7; perhaps TRBD1 as D (6 bases). The CDR3 length is 13 residues. CDR1 and CDR2 (germline): SGHVS, FQNEAQ. The V and J ends lost 4 bases and 6 bases respectively, with 13 bases between them. The CDR3 region is CASSSSGTSEQYF. CDR3 in DNA: TGTGCCAGCAGCTCCTCTGGGACAAGCGAGCAGTACTTC.

The chain is built from TRBV5-5 and TRBJ2-5; 9 bases map to TRBD1. Germline trimming cut 4 bases from V and 5 bases from J; bases unmatched to any gene: 12. This CDR3 spans 16 amino acids. Germline CDR1 reads SGHKS; CDR2 reads YYEKEE (reference sequence). The CDR3 DNA reads as TGTGCCAGCAGCCTACCCCGGGACAGGGTGTTTGAGACCCAGTACTTC. Translated, it gives CASSLPRDRVFETQYF.

This chain links TRBV28 with TRBJ2-6; TRBD1 matches 8 bases. Germline loops: CDR1 MDHEN, CDR2 SYDVKM. Trimming removed 4 bases from V and 5 bases from J; junction bases left unmatched: 4. There are 15 residues in the CDR3. The CDR3 sequence is CASSYQGAWANVLTF. The CDR3 coding sequence is TGTGCCAGCAGTTATCAGGGGGCTTGGGCCAACGTCCTGACTTTC.

This chain joins TRBV6-1 and TRBJ2-1; D is tentatively TRBD1 or TRBD2 (5 bases each). The CDR3 spans 14 residues. Germline loops: CDR1 MNHNS, CDR2 SASEGT. Trimming took 4 bases from V and 7 from J, leaving 14 bases between them. CDR3 in amino acids: CASSGRGRENEQFF. In DNA, the CDR3 is TGTGCCAGCAGTGGTAGGGGACGTGAAAATGAGCAGTTCTTC.

The CDR3 DNA reads as TGTGCCAGCAGCTTCGGGGGGCCGGGCTATGGCTACACCTTC. It yields the protein CASSFGGPGYGYTF. The rearrangement uses TRBV7-2 and TRBJ1-2; perhaps TRBD1 as D (6 bases). The CDR3 consists of 14 residues. Germline V gene sequence: CDR1 SGHTA, CDR2 FQGNSA. V lost 3 bases and J 4 bases, leaving 12 bases between the germline ends. The full variable domain, with the rest looked up from reference TRBV7-2 and TRBJ1-2, is GAGVSQSPSNKVTEKGKDVELRCDPISGHTALYWYRQSLGQGLEFLIYFQGNSAPDKSGLPSDRFSAERTGGSVSTLTIQRTQQEDSAVYLCASSFGGPGYGYTFGSGTRLTVV.